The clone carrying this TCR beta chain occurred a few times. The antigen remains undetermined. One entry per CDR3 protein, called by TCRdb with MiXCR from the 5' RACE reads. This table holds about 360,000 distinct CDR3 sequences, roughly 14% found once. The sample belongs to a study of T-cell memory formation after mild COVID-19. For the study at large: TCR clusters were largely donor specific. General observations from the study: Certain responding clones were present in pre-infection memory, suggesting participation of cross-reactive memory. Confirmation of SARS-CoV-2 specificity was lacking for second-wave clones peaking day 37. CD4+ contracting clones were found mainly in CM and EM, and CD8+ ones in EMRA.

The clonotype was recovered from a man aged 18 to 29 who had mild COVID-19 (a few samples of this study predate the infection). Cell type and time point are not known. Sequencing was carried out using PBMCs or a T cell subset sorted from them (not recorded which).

CDR3 DNA sequence: TGCGCCAGCAGCCAAGACTTTACGCTCCTCGCCACCCAGTTCTTC. Residues: CASSQDFTLLATQFF. This chain joins TRBV4-1 and TRBJ2-1; D is undetermined. Between the trimmed V and J ends, which lost 0 bases and 13 bases, there was a span of 19 bases. Per the germline V gene, CDR1 is MGHRA and CDR2 is YSYEKL. This CDR3 spans 15 amino acids.